Listed here are 32 T cell receptor beta chains from one sample, sequenced in a study of tumor-infiltrating lymphocytes in primary liver carcinoma. Germline DNA was also extracted, while the blood RNA originated from unsorted whole blood. cDNA specific to TCR beta was made from 500 ng of total RNA, with a constant-region primer employed for priming. Nested multiplex PCR, run for three rounds with slightly modified ARM-PCR, yielded TCR beta libraries. The first two PCR rounds, approximately 10 cycles each, used TRBV1-TRBV30 forward primers and a C-beta reverse primer. TCRdb itself ran the multiplex PCR reads through MiXCR, one entry per CDR3 protein. The data hold about 310,000 distinct CDR3 sequences, with about 62% observed a single time. Material: peripheral blood. These receptor sequences come from a middle-aged man with primary liver carcinoma and hepatitis B virus infection.

On this clonotype itself: The junction shows a germline mismatch at one end, possibly a read error. The rearrangement joins TRBV11-2 to TRBJ2-2, with a possible D match to TRBD1 (6 bases). Germline V gene data show CDR1 as SGHAT and CDR2 as FQNNGV. The length of the CDR3 is 15 residues. CDR3 protein: CASRSGHPDTGELFF. The CDR3 DNA follows: TGTGCCAGCAGGTCGGGACATCCGGACACCGGAGAGCTGTTTTTT.

This clonotype appeared once. A read error may be the cause here, since a much bigger clone is one base away. This sequence joins TRBV4-2 and TRBJ2-7; the D gene is possibly TRBD2 (7 bases). The CDR3 is 15 amino acids. Germline CDR1 reads LGHNA; CDR2 reads YNFKEQ. CDR3 amino acids: CVSSQEGLTGSEQYF. For the CDR3, the DNA is TGTGTCAGCAGCCAAGAGGGACTAACAGGGTCCGAGCAGTACTTC.

A word on this clonotype: This may stem from a read error, because a much larger clone lies one nucleotide away. The chain has TRBV12-3 or TRBV12-4 and TRBJ1-3; D call uncertain. The CDR3 covers 13 residues. Here the CDR3 reads CASSPQPGNSIYF. The CDR3 DNA reads as TGTGCCAGCAGTCCGCAGCCTGGAAACTCCATATATTTT.

At least ten counts were recorded for this clonotype. CDR3 residues: CAIKPGTNEKLFF. The CDR3 DNA follows: TGTGCCATCAAGCCCGGGACGAATGAAAAACTGTTTTTT. J is TRBJ1-4 and V is TRBV10-3; D possibly corresponds to TRBD1 (5 bases). The CDR3 runs 13 residues. Germline assignment: CDR1 ENHRY and CDR2 SYGVKD. V lost 7 bases to trimming and J lost 5 bases, with 11 bases between them.

The sample holds many counts of this clonotype. As DNA, the CDR3 is TGCGCCAGCAGCCAAGAAGGGATTCCGGGGGATACGCAGTATTTT. It translates to CASSQEGIPGDTQYF. V usage is TRBV4-1 and J usage is TRBJ2-3; a weak D match, TRBD2 (5 bases). This CDR3 is built from 15 residues. The ends were cut back, 0 bases at V and 6 bases at J, with 13 bases in the middle. Germline CDR1 is MGHRA and CDR2 is YSYEKL.

The table lists this clonotype with many counts. The chain carries TRBV6-6 and TRBJ2-4, with D possibly called TRBD1 or TRBD2 (5 bases each). From germline, CDR1 is MNHNY and CDR2 SVGAGI (reference sequence). The CDR3 length is 15 residues. V was cut by 7 bases and J by 5 bases, with 18 bases left in between. The CDR3 nucleotides read TGTGCCAGCATGGGGCCTTTTCGGGGAGAAAACATTCAGTACTTC. Its protein is CASMGPFRGENIQYF.

This clonotype has at least ten counts. The chain combines TRBV29-1 with TRBJ1-2, with 10 bases aligning to TRBD1. The germline gives CDR1 SQVTM, CDR2 ANQGSEA. CDR3 length equals 13 residues. V lost 6 bases, J lost 5 bases, and 6 bases stayed unmatched. The CDR3 here is CSVTGTGVYGYTF. CDR3 bases: TGCAGCGTGACCGGGACAGGGGTTTATGGCTACACCTTC.

Notes on this clonotype: One end of the junction varies from germline; a read error may be responsible. The chain links TRBV11-1 to TRBJ2-5; TRBD2 is a possible D gene (5 bases). This CDR3 spans 18 amino acids. The germline V gene has CDR1 SGHAT and CDR2 FQDESV (reference sequence). The CDR3 coding sequence is TGTGCCTGCAGCCCGGCAGGAGGTGACGGAAGAGGCCAAGAGACCCAGTACTTC. It codes for CACSPAGGDGRGQETQYF.

This clonotype was counted a single time. It may be a read error: a sequence one base away is much more abundant. The gene calls are TRBV6-1 and TRBJ2-5; D gene uncertain. The V gene's germline CDR1 is MNHNS and CDR2 SASEGT. The CDR3 is 14 residues long. CDR3 DNA: TGTGCCAGCAGTGAAGCGCACGAGATTGAGACCCTGTACTTC. This translates into CASSEAHEIETLYF.

This clonotype came up once. The gene calls are TRBV30 and TRBJ2-7, with 9 bases lining up with TRBD2. The length of the CDR3 is 11 residues. Germline lookup yields CDR1 GTSNPN and CDR2 SVGIG (reference sequence). V lost 1 base and J lost 12; bases outside the gene matches: 4. CDR3 sequence: CAWSEGTSLYF. DNA for the CDR3: TGTGCCTGGAGTGAGGGGACTAGCTTGTACTTC. The complete variable domain, with remaining parts taken from reference TRBV30 and TRBJ2-7, reads SQTIHQWPATLVQPVGSPLSLECTVEGTSNPNLYWYRQAAGRGLQLLFYSVGIGQISSEVPQNLSASRPQDRQFILSSKKLLLSDSGFYLCAWSEGTSLYFGPGTRLTVT.

Points on this clonotype: This clone may be a read error of a much larger clone one base away. V and J are TRBV6-2 or TRBV6-3 and TRBJ1-5, with TRBD1 matching over 9 bases. CDR1 and CDR2 (germline): MNHEY, SVGEGT. This CDR3 is 17 amino acids long. The V and J ends lost 1 base and 3 bases, in that order; junction bases with no gene match: 7. The CDR3 region is CASSYWTGDWANQPQHF. For the CDR3, the DNA is TGTGCCAGCAGTTACTGGACAGGGGATTGGGCCAATCAGCCCCAGCATTTT.

Details on this clonotype: A read error may account for a junction end that differs from germline. The chain combines TRBV6-1 with TRBJ2-1; tentatively, D is TRBD2 (5 bases). CDR1 MNHNS and CDR2 SASEGT come from the germline V gene. The CDR3 sequence is 13 residues long. DNA for the CDR3: TGTGCCAGCAGTGTGTCGGGGAGAAATGAGAAGTTCTTC. It specifies CASSVSGRNEKFF.

Note on this clonotype: A read error may be the cause here, since a much bigger clone is one base away. This chain uses TRBV12-3 or TRBV12-4 with TRBJ1-4, with TRBD1 identical over 9 bases. This CDR3 is built from 16 residues. CDR3 loop: CASTSDRGPGWGKLVF. The DNA of the CDR3 is TGTGCCAGCACCTCGGACAGGGGTCCCGGCTGGGGAAAACTGGTTTTT.

This clonotype was counted ten times or more. CDR3 sequence reads: CASSPRQGSPYEQYF. The CDR3 DNA is TGTGCCAGCAGCCCTAGACAGGGGAGTCCCTACGAGCAGTACTTC. This chain links TRBV6-2 or TRBV6-3 with TRBJ2-7; 8 bases are shared with TRBD1. The germline V gene has CDR1 MNHEY and CDR2 SVGEGT. This CDR3 region has 15 residues. The V gene end was trimmed by 6 bases and the J gene end by 2 bases; junction bases not matched to a gene: 9.

This clonotype was counted at least ten times. This chain joins TRBV29-1 and TRBJ2-1; 7 bases are a match to TRBD2. The length of the CDR3 is 15 residues. J was trimmed by 4 bases and V by 1 base; bases with no gene match: 7. From germline, CDR1 is SQVTM and CDR2 ANQGSEA. The CDR3 region is CSVEAQLRGYNEQFF. CDR3 sequence (DNA): TGCAGCGTTGAAGCCCAGTTGCGGGGGTACAATGAGCAGTTCTTC.

Turning to this clonotype: At one end, the junction sequence differs from germline, possibly due to a read error. This chain uses TRBV6-5 with TRBJ2-7, with TRBD2 identical over 13 bases. The CDR3 runs to 14 residues. The germline gives CDR1 MNHEY, CDR2 SVGAGI. The CDR3 spells CATMRLAGGGEKYF. CDR3 in DNA: TGTGCCACCATGAGACTAGCGGGAGGTGGCGAGAAGTACTTC.

The rearrangement joins TRBV11-2 to TRBJ2-7, with 8 bases identical to TRBD1. CDR1 is SGHAT, CDR2 FQNNGV, per germline. The CDR3 consists of 15 residues. The CDR3 loop reads CVGSAFSDREVEQYF. CDR3 bases: TGTGTCGGCAGCGCGTTTTCGGACAGGGAAGTCGAGCAGTACTTC. Complete variable domain (other parts from reference TRBV11-2 and TRBJ2-7): EAGVAQSPRYKIIEKRQSVAFWCNPISGHATLYWYQQILGQGPKLLIQFQNNGVVDDSQLPKDRFSAERLKGVDSTLKIQPAKLEDSAVYLCVGSAFSDREVEQYFGPGTRLTVT.

Comment on this clonotype: A read error may explain this, as a much larger clone is one base away. The genes are TRBV6-5 and TRBJ2-5; D is ambiguous. CDR1 is MNHEY and CDR2 is SVGAGI in the germline V gene. CDR3 size: 13 residues. The CDR3 coding sequence is TGTGCCAGCAGTAAGGATGCCCAAGGGACCCAGTACTTC. Protein sequence: CASSKDAQGTQYF.

The rearrangement joins TRBV6-6 to TRBJ2-6; maybe TRBD1 (5 bases). Trimming left V 0 bases short and J 18 bases short, with 21 bases between. CDR3 length equals 15 residues. CDR1 is MNHNY, CDR2 SVGAGI, per germline (reference sequence). In DNA form, the CDR3 reads TGTGCCAGCAGTTACTCGAGCTCTGGGGCCAACGTTCCGACTTTC. Translating it yields CASSYSSSGANVPTF.

About this clonotype: Just one base apart from a much larger clone, this may be a read error. V and J are TRBV4-2 and TRBJ2-3; 11 bases map to TRBD2. Germline CDR1 is LGHNA and CDR2 is YNFKEQ. This CDR3 is 17 amino acids long. In DNA form, the CDR3 reads TGTGCCTGCAGCCAACCCGGGACTAGCGGCGGGGGAGATACGCAGTATTTT. Translation: CACSQPGTSGGGDTQYF.

The chain employs TRBV13 and TRBJ2-7; D is unclear. V gave up 2 bases and J gave up 5 bases, with 16 bases separating them. CDR3 length: 15 residues. Germline values: CDR1 PRHDT, CDR2 FYEKMQ (reference sequence). The CDR3 protein is CASSLRRLELNEQYF. The CDR3 DNA reads as TGTGCCAGCAGCTTAAGAAGGTTGGAACTGAACGAGCAGTACTTC.

Notes on this clonotype: A read error may explain this, as a much larger clone is one base away. Since the CDR3 does not end with the conserved phenylalanine or tryptophan, this likely comes from a read error. The chain carries TRBV12-3 or TRBV12-4 and TRBJ2-7; D is perhaps TRBD1 (6 bases). This CDR3 region has 14 residues. V lost 5 bases and J lost 10, with 21 bases in between. CDR3 nucleotide sequence: TGTGCCAGCAGTCTGACAGGCGCTACGTGGGGTCAGTACTTG. Encoded protein: CASSLTGATWGQYL.

This clonotype was picked up a small number of times. A much larger clone sits a single nucleotide away, making a read error possible. The chain joins TRBV7-9 to TRBJ2-7; tentative D call: TRBD2 (6 bases). The CDR3 spans 11 residues. V lost 11 bases, J lost 4 bases, and 12 bases lay in between. Per germline, CDR1 SEHNR and CDR2 FQNEAQ (reference sequence). DNA of the CDR3: TGTGCCGCCGGGAGTAATTACGAGCAGTACTTC. Protein product: CAAGSNYEQYF.

Concerning this clonotype: The junction does not match germline at one end; this may be a read error. This chain uses TRBV6-1 with TRBJ2-2; D ambiguous. The CDR3 loop spans 13 amino acids. In germline, CDR1 is MNHNS, CDR2 SASEGT. The chain's CDR3 is CASSRARTEELFF. CDR3 DNA sequence: TGTGCCAGCAGTAGGGCTCGCACCGAGGAGCTGTTTTTT.

As for this clonotype: Germline is not matched at one junction end, which may reflect a read error. The chain has TRBV11-1 and TRBJ2-3, with D possibly being TRBD1 or TRBD2 (5 bases each). The germline V gene has CDR1 SGHAT and CDR2 FQDESV (reference sequence). This CDR3 has 13 residues. The CDR3 coding sequence is TGTGCCAGCTGCTTGGGACGCGCATTTACGCAGTATTTT. Its protein product is CASCLGRAFTQYF.

In its sample, this clonotype is medium-sized. The chain recombines TRBV11-2 with TRBJ2-1; 12 bases agree with TRBD2. V was clipped by 5 bases and J by 5 bases; unmatched bases: 4. CDR3 length equals 15 residues. From germline, CDR1 is SGHAT and CDR2 FQNNGV. CDR3 in DNA: TGTGCCAGCAGCCGGACTAGCGGGACTAACAATGAGCAGTTCTTC. Translated, it gives CASSRTSGTNNEQFF. Together with reference TRBV11-2 and TRBJ2-1, the CDR3 gives the full variable domain: EAGVAQSPRYKIIEKRQSVAFWCNPISGHATLYWYQQILGQGPKLLIQFQNNGVVDDSQLPKDRFSAERLKGVDSTLKIQPAKLEDSAVYLCASSRTSGTNNEQFFGPGTRLTVL.

This clonotype occurred a few times. The chain is built from TRBV30 and TRBJ1-1; D remains ambiguous. This CDR3 spans 13 amino acids. Germline lookup yields CDR1 GTSNPN and CDR2 SVGIG (reference sequence). Trimming removed 3 bases at V and 0 bases at J, with 8 bases between. CDR3 region: CAWRLGMNTEAFF. As DNA, the CDR3 is TGTGCCTGGAGGCTGGGGATGAACACTGAAGCTTTCTTT.

In this sample, this clonotype turned up a few times. This chain joins TRBV11-2 and TRBJ2-1; 8 bases are a match to TRBD2. The V gene's germline CDR1 is SGHAT and CDR2 FQNNGV. CDR3 size: 15 residues. The V gene end was trimmed by 4 bases and the J gene end by 7 bases; junction bases not matched to a gene: 9. CDR3 nucleotide sequence: TGTGCCAGCAGCTGGGGACTAGTGCAAGGTAATGAGCAGTTCTTC. It translates to CASSWGLVQGNEQFF.

The rearrangement links TRBV23-1 to TRBJ2-5; TRBD1 matches at 10 bases. TRBV23-1 is reported as an ORF; its role is uncertain. The CDR3 loop spans 16 amino acids. V was clipped by 3 bases and J by 1 base; unmatched bases: 5. The CDR3 loop is CASSQADRGFQETQYF. The CDR3 coding sequence is TGCGCCAGCAGTCAGGCGGACAGGGGGTTCCAAGAGACCCAGTACTTC.

With regard to this clonotype: One junction end does not reproduce the germline sequence, and a read error may be involved. V usage is TRBV5-4 and J usage is TRBJ2-1; weak D call: TRBD2 (8 bases). This CDR3 comprises 16 residues. Germline CDR1 and CDR2: SGHNT and YYREEE (reference sequence). As DNA, the CDR3 is TGTGCCAGCAGCTCCCCGGGAGGGACAGCCTACAATGGGCAGTTCTTC. This gives the protein CASSSPGGTAYNGQFF.

About this clonotype itself: A much larger clone lies a single base off, so this may be a read error. This chain connects TRBV6-1 to TRBJ2-1, with TRBD2 matching 7 bases. Germline values: CDR1 MNHNS, CDR2 SASEGT. V was clipped by 3 bases and J by 1 base; unmatched bases: 9. This CDR3 has 17 amino acids. The CDR3 coding sequence is TGTGCCAGCAGTGACAGAGGAGCGGGATCGTCCTACAATGAGCAGTTCTTC. This sequence encodes CASSDRGAGSSYNEQFF.

Points on this clonotype: A much larger clone is a single base away; this may be a read error. Here the CDR3 DNA reads TGTGCCAGCAATTTGATGATGAGCTCCTACAATGAGCAGTTCTTC. It translates to CASNLMMSSYNEQFF. J is TRBJ2-1 and V is TRBV12-3 or TRBV12-4, with D unresolved. The ends were cut back, 7 bases at V and 0 bases at J, with 13 bases in the middle. The CDR3 spans 15 residues.